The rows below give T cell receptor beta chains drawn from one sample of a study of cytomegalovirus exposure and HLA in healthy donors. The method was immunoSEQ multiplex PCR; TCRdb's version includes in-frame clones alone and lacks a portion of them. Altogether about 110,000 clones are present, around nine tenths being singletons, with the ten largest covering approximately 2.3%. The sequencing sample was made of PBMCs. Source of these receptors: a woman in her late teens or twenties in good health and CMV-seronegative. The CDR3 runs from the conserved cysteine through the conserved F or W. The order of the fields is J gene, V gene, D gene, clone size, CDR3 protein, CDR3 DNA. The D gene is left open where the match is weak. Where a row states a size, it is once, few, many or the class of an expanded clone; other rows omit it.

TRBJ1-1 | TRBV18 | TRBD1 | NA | CASSPRTGNTEAFF | TGTGCCAGCTCACCCCGGACAGGGAACACTGAAGCTTTCTTT
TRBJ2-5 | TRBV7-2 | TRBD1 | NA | CASMLGTAKETQYF | TGTGCCAGCATGCTTGGGACAGCAAAAGAGACCCAGTACTTC
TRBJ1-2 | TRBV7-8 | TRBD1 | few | CASSPDRDRGYTF | TGTGCCAGCAGCCCTGACAGGGATAGGGGCTACACCTTC
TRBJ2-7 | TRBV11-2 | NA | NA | CASSSYTYEQYF | TGTGCCAGCAGCTCTTACACCTACGAGCAGTACTTC
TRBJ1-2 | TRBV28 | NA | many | CASQDTGQTIYGYTF | TGTGCCAGCCAAGACACAGGACAGACCATCTATGGCTACACCTTC
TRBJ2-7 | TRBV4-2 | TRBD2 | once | CASSQPSGDRYEQYF | TGTGCCAGCAGCCAACCCAGCGGGGACCGCTACGAGCAGTACTTC
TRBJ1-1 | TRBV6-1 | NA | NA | CASSAFGGKSEAFF | TGTGCCAGCAGTGCCTTTGGGGGGAAATCTGAAGCTTTCTTT
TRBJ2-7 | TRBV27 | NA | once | CASSSQGRGYEQYF | TGTGCCAGCAGTTCCCAGGGGAGAGGATACGAGCAGTACTTC
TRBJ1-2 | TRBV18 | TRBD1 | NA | CASSHDGQGNYGYTF | TGTGCCAGCTCCCACGACGGACAGGGGAACTATGGCTACACCTTC
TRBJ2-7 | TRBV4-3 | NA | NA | CASSQDPLATYEQYF | TGCGCCAGCAGCCAAGATCCCCTAGCGACCTACGAGCAGTACTTC
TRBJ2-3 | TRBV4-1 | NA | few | CASSLSGANPTDTQYF | TGCGCCAGCAGCCTCTCAGGGGCGAACCCCACAGATACGCAGTATTTT
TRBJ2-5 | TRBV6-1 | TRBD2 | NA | CASSEGSGDETQYF | TGTGCCAGCAGTGAAGGTAGCGGGGATGAGACCCAGTACTTC
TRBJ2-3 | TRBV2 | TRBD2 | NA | CVTLAGGTDTQYF | TGTGTCACTCTAGCGGGGGGCACAGATACGCAGTATTTT
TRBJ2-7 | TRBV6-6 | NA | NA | CASIGKTGISEQYF | TGTGCCAGCATAGGAAAGACAGGCATCAGCGAGCAGTACTTC
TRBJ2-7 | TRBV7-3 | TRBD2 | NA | CASSYRTSGIYEQYF | TGTGCCAGCAGTTATCGCACTAGCGGGATCTACGAGCAGTACTTC
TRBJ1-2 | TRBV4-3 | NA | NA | CASSQAVFNGYTF | TGCGCCAGCAGCCAAGCGGTGTTCAATGGCTACACCTTC
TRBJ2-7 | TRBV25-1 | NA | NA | CASSDTGWAYEQYF | TGTGCCAGCAGCGATACAGGGTGGGCCTACGAGCAGTACTTC
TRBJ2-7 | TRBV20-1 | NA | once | CSGIRGYEQYF | TGCAGTGGGATCAGGGGTTACGAGCAGTACTTC
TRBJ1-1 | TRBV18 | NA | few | CASSPLRDVDEAFF | TGTGCCAGCTCACCACTGAGGGATGTGGATGAAGCTTTCTTT
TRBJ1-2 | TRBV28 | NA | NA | CASSLRDSIRGYTF | TGTGCCAGCAGTCTCAGGGATTCAATTCGTGGCTACACCTTC
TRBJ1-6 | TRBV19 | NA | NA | CASSPPGTRNSPLHF | TGTGCCAGTAGTCCCCCCGGGACAAGAAATTCACCCCTCCACTTT
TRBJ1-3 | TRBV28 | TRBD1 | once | CASSSVGTVSNTIYF | TGTGCCAGCAGTTCAGTCGGGACAGTTTCGAACACCATATATTTT
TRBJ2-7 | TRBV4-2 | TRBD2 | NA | CASSQDPGGRSEQYF | TGTGCCAGCAGCCAAGACCCGGGGGGGCGGAGCGAGCAGTACTTC
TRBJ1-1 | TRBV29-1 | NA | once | CSGDSPGEAFF | TGCAGTGGGGATTCTCCAGGGGAAGCTTTCTTT
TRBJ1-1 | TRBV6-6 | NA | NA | CASSPSMNTEAFF | TGTGCCAGCAGCCCTAGTATGAACACTGAAGCTTTCTTT
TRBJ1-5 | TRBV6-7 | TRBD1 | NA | CASSPIPGQGVNQPQHF | TGTGCCAGCAGTCCAATCCCGGGACAGGGGGTCAATCAGCCCCAGCATTTT
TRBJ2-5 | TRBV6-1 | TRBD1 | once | CASSELPRQGQETQYF | TGTGCCAGCAGTGAACTCCCTCGACAGGGACAAGAGACCCAGTACTTC
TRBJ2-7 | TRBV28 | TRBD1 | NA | CASSPLTGIPYEQYF | TGTGCCAGCAGTCCACTGACAGGGATTCCCTACGAGCAGTACTTC
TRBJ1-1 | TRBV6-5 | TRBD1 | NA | CASSGTVNTEAFF | TGTGCCAGCAGTGGGACAGTGAACACTGAAGCTTTCTTT
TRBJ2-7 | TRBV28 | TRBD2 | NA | CASSSTSGSPTVKYF | TGTGCCAGCAGTTCGACTAGCGGGAGCCCGACTGTTAAGTACTTC
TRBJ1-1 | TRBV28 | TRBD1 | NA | CASSLGRGLVFTEAFF | TGTGCCAGCAGTTTGGGCAGGGGGCTAGTTTTCACTGAAGCTTTCTTT